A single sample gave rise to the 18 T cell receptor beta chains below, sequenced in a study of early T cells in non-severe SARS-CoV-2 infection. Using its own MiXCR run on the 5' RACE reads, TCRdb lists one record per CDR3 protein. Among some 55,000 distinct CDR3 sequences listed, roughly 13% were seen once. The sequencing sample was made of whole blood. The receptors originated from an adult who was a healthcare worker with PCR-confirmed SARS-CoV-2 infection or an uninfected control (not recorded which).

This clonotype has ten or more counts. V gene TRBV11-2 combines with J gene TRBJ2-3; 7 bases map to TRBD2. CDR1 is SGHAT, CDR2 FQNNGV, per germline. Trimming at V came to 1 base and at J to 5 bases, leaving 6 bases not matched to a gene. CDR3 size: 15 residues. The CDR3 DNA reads TGTGCCAGCAGCTTAGTCTCCACTAGCGTAGATACGCAGTATTTT. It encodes CASSLVSTSVDTQYF.

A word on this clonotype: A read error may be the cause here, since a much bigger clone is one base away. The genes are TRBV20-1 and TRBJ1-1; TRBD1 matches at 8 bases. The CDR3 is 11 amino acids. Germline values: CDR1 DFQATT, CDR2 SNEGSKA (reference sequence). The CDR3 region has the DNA TGCGGTGCCGCGACAGGGGCCGAAGCTTTCTTT. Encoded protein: CGAATGAEAFF.

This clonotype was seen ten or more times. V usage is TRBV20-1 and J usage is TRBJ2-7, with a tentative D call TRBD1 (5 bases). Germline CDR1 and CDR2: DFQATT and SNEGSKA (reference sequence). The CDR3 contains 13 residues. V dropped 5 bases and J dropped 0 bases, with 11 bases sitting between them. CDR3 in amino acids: CSAPTDNSYEQYF. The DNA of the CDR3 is TGCAGTGCTCCAACGGACAACTCCTACGAGCAGTACTTC.

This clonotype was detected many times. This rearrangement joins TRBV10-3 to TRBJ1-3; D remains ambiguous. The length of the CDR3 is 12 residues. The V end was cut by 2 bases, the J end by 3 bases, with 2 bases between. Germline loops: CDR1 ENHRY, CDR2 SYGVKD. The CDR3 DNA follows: TGTGCCATCAGTGAGGATGGAAACACCATATATTTT. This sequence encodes CAISEDGNTIYF.

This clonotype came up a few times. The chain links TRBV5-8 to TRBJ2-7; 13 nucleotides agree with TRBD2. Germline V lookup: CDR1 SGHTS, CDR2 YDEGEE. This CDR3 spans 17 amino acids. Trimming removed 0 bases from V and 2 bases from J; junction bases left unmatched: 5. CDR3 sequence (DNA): TGTGCCAGCAGCTTGGTCGGGACTAGCGGGGCAACCTACGAGCAGTACTTC. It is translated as CASSLVGTSGATYEQYF.

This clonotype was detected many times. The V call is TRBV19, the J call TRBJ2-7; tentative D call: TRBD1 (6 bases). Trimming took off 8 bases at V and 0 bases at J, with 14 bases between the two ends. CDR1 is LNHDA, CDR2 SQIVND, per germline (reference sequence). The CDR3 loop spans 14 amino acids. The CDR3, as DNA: TGTGCCAGTTGGGGGCCGGACAGCTCCTACGAGCAGTACTTC. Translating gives CASWGPDSSYEQYF.

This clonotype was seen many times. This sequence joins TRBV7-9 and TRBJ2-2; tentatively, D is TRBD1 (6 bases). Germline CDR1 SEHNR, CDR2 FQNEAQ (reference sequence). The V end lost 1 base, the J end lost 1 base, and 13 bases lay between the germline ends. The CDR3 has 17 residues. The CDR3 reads CASSLGPLGQNTGELFF. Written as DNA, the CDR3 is TGTGCCAGCAGCTTAGGCCCTCTGGGACAGAACACCGGGGAGCTGTTTTTT.

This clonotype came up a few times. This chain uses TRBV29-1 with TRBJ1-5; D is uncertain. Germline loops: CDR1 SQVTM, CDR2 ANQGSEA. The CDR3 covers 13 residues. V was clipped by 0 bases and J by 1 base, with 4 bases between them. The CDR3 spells CSVEDGSNQPQHF. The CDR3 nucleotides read TGCAGCGTTGAAGACGGGAGCAATCAGCCCCAGCATTTT.

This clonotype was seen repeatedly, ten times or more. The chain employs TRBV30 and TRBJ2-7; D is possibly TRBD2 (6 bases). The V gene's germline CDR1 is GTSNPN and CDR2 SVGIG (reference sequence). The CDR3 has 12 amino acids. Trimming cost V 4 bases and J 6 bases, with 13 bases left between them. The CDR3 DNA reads TGTGCCTGGATCCTCCCCGGGGGCGAGCAGTACTTC. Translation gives CAWILPGGEQYF.

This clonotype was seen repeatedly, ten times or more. The CDR3 loop reads CASSPLGEQPQHF. The CDR3 bases are TGTGCCAGCAGCCCCTTGGGGGAACAGCCCCAGCATTTT. V usage is TRBV7-9 and J usage is TRBJ1-5; tentatively, D is TRBD1 (5 bases). From germline, CDR1 is SEHNR and CDR2 FQNEAQ (reference sequence). The V gene lost 5 bases and the J gene lost 7 bases, with 12 bases spanning the gap. The CDR3 contains 13 residues.

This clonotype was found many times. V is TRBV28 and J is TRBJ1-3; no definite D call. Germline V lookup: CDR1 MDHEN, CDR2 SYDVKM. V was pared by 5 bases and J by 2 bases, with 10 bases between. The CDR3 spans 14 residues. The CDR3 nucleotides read TGTGCCAGCAGTCCCGGGAGTCCTGGAAACACCATATATTTT. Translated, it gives CASSPGSPGNTIYF. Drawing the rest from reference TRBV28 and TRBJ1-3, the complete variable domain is DVKVTQSSRYLVKRTGEKVFLECVQDMDHENMFWYRQDPGLGLRLIYFSYDVKMKEKGDIPEGYSVSREKKERFSLILESASTNQTSMYLCASSPGSPGNTIYFGEGSWLTVV.

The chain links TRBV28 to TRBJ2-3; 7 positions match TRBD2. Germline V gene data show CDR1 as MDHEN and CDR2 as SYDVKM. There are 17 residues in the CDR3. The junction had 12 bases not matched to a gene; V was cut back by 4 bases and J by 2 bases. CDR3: CASSSPPGGGITDTQYF. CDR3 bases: TGTGCCAGCAGTTCACCCCCTGGGGGGGGGATCACAGATACGCAGTATTTT.

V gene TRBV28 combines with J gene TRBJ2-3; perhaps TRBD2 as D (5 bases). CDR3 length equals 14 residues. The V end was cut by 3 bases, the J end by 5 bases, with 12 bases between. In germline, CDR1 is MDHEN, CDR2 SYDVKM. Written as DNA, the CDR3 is TGTGCCAGCAGTTTCCGGCTTGCGGGAGATACGCAGTATTTT. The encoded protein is CASSFRLAGDTQYF.

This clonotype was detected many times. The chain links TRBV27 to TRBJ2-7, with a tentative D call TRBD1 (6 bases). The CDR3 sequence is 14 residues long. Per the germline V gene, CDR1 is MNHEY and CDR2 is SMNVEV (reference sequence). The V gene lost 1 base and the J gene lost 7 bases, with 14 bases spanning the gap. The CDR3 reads CASSLCPGVEEQYF. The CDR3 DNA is TGTGCCAGCAGTTTATGTCCAGGGGTTGAAGAGCAGTACTTC.

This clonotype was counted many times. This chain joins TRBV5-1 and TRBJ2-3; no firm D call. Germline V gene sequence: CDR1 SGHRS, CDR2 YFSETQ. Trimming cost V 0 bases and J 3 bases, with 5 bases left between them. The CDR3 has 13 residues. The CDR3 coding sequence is TGCGCCAGCAGCTTGGGACATACAGATACGCAGTATTTT. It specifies CASSLGHTDTQYF. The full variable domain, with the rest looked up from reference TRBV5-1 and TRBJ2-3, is KAGVTQTPRYLIKTRGQQVTLSCSPISGHRSVSWYQQTPGQGLQFLFEYFSETQRNKGNFPGRFSGRQFSNSRSEMNVSTLELGDSALYLCASSLGHTDTQYFGPGTRLTVL.

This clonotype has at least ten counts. Here the CDR3 reads CAIPGPREPEAFF. For the CDR3, the DNA is TGTGCCATCCCCGGGCCTCGGGAACCTGAAGCTTTCTTT. The chain recombines TRBV7-9 with TRBJ1-1; D is ambiguous. The CDR3 has 13 amino acids. The ends were cut back, 10 bases at V and 6 bases at J, with 18 bases in the middle. CDR1 is SEHNR, CDR2 FQNEAQ, per germline (reference sequence).

CDR3 in amino acids: CASSVDLAGGIQETQYF. The CDR3 DNA reads as TGTGCCAGCAGCGTAGACCTAGCGGGAGGGATTCAAGAGACCCAGTACTTC. This chain uses TRBV9 with TRBJ2-5; 12 positions match TRBD2. After removal of 0 bases from V and 2 bases from J, the junction contained 5 bases not matched to a gene. This CDR3 has 17 amino acids. Germline CDR1 SGDLS, CDR2 YYNGEE.

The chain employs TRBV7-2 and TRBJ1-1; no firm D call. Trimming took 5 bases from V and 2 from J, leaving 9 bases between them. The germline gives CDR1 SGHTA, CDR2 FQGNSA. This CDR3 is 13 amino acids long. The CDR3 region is CASSRALNTEAFF. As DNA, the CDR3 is TGTGCCAGCAGCCGCGCGCTAAACACTGAAGCTTTCTTT.